This T cell receptor (beta chain) was captured in a study of post-analysis software for immune sequencing data. Unique molecular identifiers were built into the TCR beta cDNA libraries. TCRdb used MiXCR to reprocess the PCR reads, holding one entry per CDR3 protein. Of 650,000 to 850,000 distinct CDR3 sequences in the sample, under 60% are singletons; the top ten hold 4.9%. Worth noting for this clonotype: Its antigen is currently unknown.

CDR3 length: 17 amino acids. Germline values: CDR1 SNHLY, CDR2 FYNNEI. Trimming removed 2 bases from V and 6 bases from J; junction bases left unmatched: 15. General study findings and limits: In patients, TRBV5-6, TRBV5-1 and TRBV20-1 belonged to roughly five TRBV segments found more frequently than in controls.

The sequenced material came from blood. This chain uses TRBV2 with TRBJ1-2, with 7 bases identical to TRBD1. This TCR derives from a girl aged 10-17 years with multiple sclerosis. The CDR3 spells CASSENPHGQVGNGYTF. DNA of the CDR3: TGTGCCAGCAGTGAAAATCCCCACGGACAGGTGGGGAATGGCTACACCTTC.